This entry is about one T cell receptor (beta chain). This clone appeared a single time. The clone's antigen remains unknown. Qualities for individual bases were not recorded, and no much larger clone is one base off. Library preparation used the immunoSEQ multiplex PCR assay. What TCRdb holds here is the immuneACCESS table cut down to in-frame rearrangements. Part of the clones is not present; checked against another copy, under half of the missing clones reflect an unresolved V gene, and the others are unexplained. The sample contains roughly 100,000 clones, 75% to 90% of them found a single time. The ten largest clones capture 7.8% of the sample. The source of the sample is a study of control samples from healthy donors and cancer patients (dated by TCRdb to the early 2020s). The junction carries 9 bases between V and J, which are trimmed by 3 bases and 4 bases respectively. Via the germline V gene, CDR1 is SQVTM and CDR2 ANQGSEA. The CDR3 has 12 amino acids, counting the end cysteine and phenylalanine. Just the 36-base CDR3 DNA is kept, in frame starting at base 1.

The clonotype originates from a man aged 25 to 45 in good health. The chain employs TRBV29-1 and TRBJ1-2; no D gene is confidently identified. Sequencing used blood. DNA sequence: TGCAGCGTTGAGGCCGGGGTCTATGGCTACACCTTC. The encoded protein is CSVEAGVYGYTF.